The sequence of this T cell receptor beta chain was determined in a study of blood T cell repertoires in COVID-19. Study background: Researchers got acute and convalescent COVID-19 samples from the United States, Italy and Spain. Sources were T cells, B-cell-depleted T cells, or PBMCs; the material itself was cDNA or gDNA.

In the original processing: Using reference gene primer amplification, nucleated cell counts were estimated. Assay: immunoSEQ multiplex PCR; the TCRdb copy retains only in-frame clones and omits some. Clonal size and the V and J genes are those of that table, whereas D and trimming came from the DNA. This sample has 110,000 or so clones; about 79% occur once, and the top ten carry approximately 7.9%. This clone was counted only a few times. This receptor was identified in an elderly woman with active or convalescent COVID-19. The sample consisted of peripheral blood.

The CDR3 loop reads CASEPTGVRETQYF. For the CDR3, the DNA is TGTGCCAGCGAGCCGACAGGGGTTCGGGAGACCCAGTACTTC. The chain joins TRBV6-5 to TRBJ2-5; TRBD1 aligns across 8 bases. Germline loops: CDR1 MNHEY, CDR2 SVGAGI. This CDR3 has 14 residues. J was trimmed by 5 bases and V by 8 bases; bases with no gene match: 10.